This is a list of T cell receptor beta chains from one sample in a study of shared clonotypes between healthy human individuals. Method: immunoSEQ multiplex PCR; TCRdb's copy keeps in-frame clones and lacks some. The sample holds 2 million to 2.5 million clones; approximately 95% are singletons and the top ten take about 0.13%. The specimen sequenced was naive CD4+ T cells sorted from blood. The receptors originated from a man between 18 and 29 years old in good health. Each CDR3 is given with its conserved first and last residue. The order of the fields is D gene, V gene, J gene, clone size, CDR3 DNA, CDR3 protein. The D gene is left open where the match is weak. For some rows the clone size is stated as once, few or many, or as a class when expanded; others skip it.

.	TRBV4-3	TRBJ2-4	.	TGCGCCAGCAGCTTCCAATGGGGCGCGGACATTCAGTACTTC	CASSFQWGADIQYF
TRBD1	TRBV13	TRBJ2-3	.	TGTGCCAGCAGCTTAGGCTCTCTCGGGACAGAGAACACAGATACGCAGTATTTT	CASSLGSLGTENTDTQYF
.	TRBV2	TRBJ1-1	.	TGTGCCAGCAGTGAGAACACTTTCAGGGTTCTAGATGAAGCTTTCTTT	CASSENTFRVLDEAFF
TRBD2	TRBV11-3	TRBJ2-6	.	TGTGCCAGCTCCCCGGGAGGCTCTGGGGCCAACGTCCTGACTTTC	CASSPGGSGANVLTF
.	TRBV7-2	TRBJ1-3	.	TGTGCCAGCACCATCGGACCCTCTGGAAACACCATATATTTT	CASTIGPSGNTIYF
.	TRBV19	TRBJ1-1	.	TGTGCCAGTAGTATCATAGGGCATATGAACACTGAAGCTTTCTTT	CASSIIGHMNTEAFF
.	TRBV11-2	TRBJ1-2	.	TGTGCCAGCAGCTTAGCCGGGACCTCGGGCTACACCTTC	CASSLAGTSGYTF
.	TRBV4-1	TRBJ1-1	.	TGCGCCAGCAGCCCCACGACCGGGACGTCGAACACTGAAGCTTTCTTT	CASSPTTGTSNTEAFF
TRBD2	TRBV7-6	TRBJ2-1	.	TGTGCCAGCAGCTTAAGGACTAGCGGATACAATGAGCAGTTCTTC	CASSLRTSGYNEQFF
.	TRBV10-3	TRBJ2-7	once	TGTGCCATCAGAACCGAGGGAGGCGAGCAGTACTTC	CAIRTEGGEQYF
.	TRBV7-2	TRBJ1-1	.	TGTGCCAGCAGCTTGGGCAGAGAAGCTTTCTTT	CASSLGREAFF